These 8 T cell receptor beta chains were sequenced from one sample in a study of blood T cell repertoires in COVID-19. Data came from immunoSEQ multiplex PCR; TCRdb stores just in-frame clones and leaves some out. The sample has around 100,000 clones, roughly 87% seen once. The sequencing sample was made of peripheral blood. The receptors shown here come from a man between 50 and 59 years old in a cohort sampled during active COVID-19.

This sequence joins TRBV7-2 and TRBJ2-1, with a weak D call TRBD2 (5 bases). Trimming took off 0 bases at V and 4 bases at J, with 13 bases between the two ends. The CDR3 is 16 residues long. Germline lookup yields CDR1 SGHTA and CDR2 FQGNSA. CDR3 amino acids: CASSLAFSSGYNEQFF. Written as DNA, the CDR3 is TGTGCCAGCAGCTTAGCTTTTTCATCGGGGTACAATGAGCAGTTCTTC.

The genes are TRBV28 and TRBJ1-2; D is unclear. V lost 6 bases and J 4 bases, leaving 6 bases between the germline ends. The germline CDR1 and CDR2 sequences are MDHEN and SYDVKM. The CDR3 has 11 residues. In DNA form, the CDR3 reads TGTGCCAGCAGCTCCCTCTATGGCTACACCTTC. It encodes CASSSLYGYTF.

The chain employs TRBV3-1 (or the pseudogene TRBV3-2) and TRBJ2-3; 7 bases line up with TRBD2. The CDR3 is 16 amino acids. Germline CDR1 and CDR2: LGHDT and YNNKEL (reference sequence). The V gene end was trimmed by 1 base and the J gene end by 6 bases; junction bases not matched to a gene: 10. Written as DNA, the CDR3 is TGTGCCAGCAGCCAAGGGATGGGGGGGTGGTCGGATACGCAGTATTTT. This gives the protein CASSQGMGGWSDTQYF.

V is TRBV3-1 (or the pseudogene TRBV3-2) and J is TRBJ2-7; a possible D gene is TRBD2 (6 bases). The CDR3 is 14 residues long. Germline loops: CDR1 LGHDT, CDR2 YNNKEL (reference sequence). The V end was cut by 4 bases, the J end by 2 bases, with 12 bases between. In DNA form, the CDR3 reads TGTGCCAGCAGCCGGGACTCCCTGACCTACGAGCAGTACTTC. It translates to CASSRDSLTYEQYF.

This chain links TRBV7-8 with TRBJ2-1; tentative D call: TRBD1 (6 bases). The ends were cut back, 2 bases at V and 1 base at J, with 12 bases in the middle. The CDR3 is 16 amino acids. The germline V gene has CDR1 SGHVS and CDR2 FQNEAQ. The CDR3 is CASSLFLRGSYNEQFF. CDR3 DNA: TGTGCCAGCAGCTTATTTCTGAGGGGGTCCTACAATGAGCAGTTCTTC. The full variable domain, in which reference TRBV7-8 and TRBJ2-1 provide the parts outside the CDR3, is GAGVSQSPRYKVAKRGQDVALRCDPISGHVSLFWYQQALGQGPEFLTYFQNEAQLDKSGLPSDRFFAERPEGSVSTLKIQRTQQEDSAVYLCASSLFLRGSYNEQFFGPGTRLTVL.

This chain links TRBV5-1 with TRBJ1-1; D might be TRBD1 (6 bases). Germline loops: CDR1 SGHRS, CDR2 YFSETQ. This CDR3 region has 14 residues. V was trimmed by 0 bases and J by 7 bases, leaving 13 bases between them. CDR3 nucleotides: TGCGCCAGCAGCTTGGGACAGGAATACGATGAAGCTTTCTTT. Protein sequence: CASSLGQEYDEAFF.

The CDR3 DNA is TGTGCCAGCAGGCTTGTAAGGGGTAAGAACACTGAAGCTTTCTTT. It translates to CASRLVRGKNTEAFF. The gene calls are TRBV5-6 and TRBJ1-1; possibly TRBD1 for D (5 bases). The CDR3 sequence is 15 residues long. Trimming pared 5 bases from V and 1 base from J, leaving 15 bases between. Germline CDR1 reads SGHDT; CDR2 reads YYEEEE.

The chain employs TRBV7-2 and TRBJ2-3; 9 bases map to TRBD2. The CDR3 is made up of 16 amino acids. The V gene end was trimmed by 1 base and the J gene end by 5 bases; junction bases not matched to a gene: 7. Germline CDR1 reads SGHTA; CDR2 reads FQGNSA. CDR3 sequence: CASSLGLAAAQDTQYF. The CDR3 DNA sequence: TGTGCCAGCAGCTTAGGACTAGCGGCCGCCCAAGATACGCAGTATTTT.